These 5 T cell receptor beta chains were all obtained from the same sample, sequenced in a study of tumor and adjacent non-tumor tissue in lung cancer (dated by TCRdb to 2016 to 2019). RNA was isolated from bulk, unsorted tissue, and RNA quality was assessed with a NanoDrop ND-1000 and an Agilent 2100. The library was built by means of multiplex PCR. Sequencing took place on an Illumina HiSeq 2500. Following protocols modified from ARM-PCR, the researchers constructed TCRbeta libraries through three rounds of nested PCR with primers (Table S4). TCRdb cleaned the public reads at Q25 with fastp, built clones with MiXCR and kept in-frame beta chains. Each CDR3 protein appears once, grouped with its most common genes and DNA. This sample is represented by about 110,000 distinct CDR3 sequences; roughly 73% of them were singletons. About 40% of the sample is in the top ten clones. Source material: lung tumor tissue. All receptors derive from a woman aged 60-75 years with non-small cell lung cancer.

About this clonotype: This may be a read error: a much more frequent sequence differs by one nucleotide. The genes are TRBV20-1 and TRBJ2-2; perhaps TRBD1 as D (6 bases). The CDR3 has 16 residues. The V gene's germline CDR1 is DFQATT and CDR2 SNEGSKA (reference sequence). The V gene lost 0 bases and the J gene lost 4 bases, with 15 bases spanning the gap. The CDR3, as DNA: TGCAGTGCTAGAGATTTGGGGCAGGGGATCACCGGGGAGCTGTTTTTT. Its protein product is CSARDLGQGITGELFF.

The gene calls are TRBV11-3 and TRBJ2-1, with 8 bases fitting TRBD2. The CDR3 has 14 residues. V dropped 5 bases and J dropped 3; count of bases not matched to a gene: 3. The V gene's germline CDR1 is SGHNT and CDR2 YENEEA. CDR3 sequence: CASSVGLDYNEQFF. The CDR3 coding sequence is TGTGCCAGCAGCGTGGGACTAGACTACAATGAGCAGTTCTTC.

As for this clonotype: One end of the junction varies from germline; a read error may be responsible. The CDR3 spells CSSSYALSGIAKNIQYF. CDR3 in DNA: TGTTCCAGCAGTTACGCATTGTCAGGGATCGCCAAAAACATTCAGTATTTC. The genes are TRBV6-2 or TRBV6-3 and TRBJ2-4, with D possibly TRBD1 on 5 matching bases. Germline CDR1 is MNHEY and CDR2 is SVGEGT. There are 17 residues in the CDR3.

Note on this clonotype: A much larger clone differs from this one at a single base, so this may be a read error. V gene TRBV20-1 combines with J gene TRBJ2-1; 12 bases match TRBD2. Germline V gives CDR1 DFQATT, CDR2 SNEGSKA (reference sequence). The CDR3 covers 15 residues. The V gene end was trimmed by 8 bases and the J gene end by 10 bases; junction bases not matched to a gene: 15. The CDR3 region is CSTTPTSGSSREQFF. DNA for the CDR3: TGCAGTACTACTCCGACTAGCGGGAGCAGTCGGGAGCAGTTCTTC.

As for this clonotype: Since a much larger clone is just one base distant, this may be a read error. This chain uses TRBV28 with TRBJ2-7, with 10 bases matching TRBD1. The length of the CDR3 is 14 residues. Germline CDR1 and CDR2: MDHEN and SYDVKM. The CDR3 loop reads CASGASTGGYAQYF. The CDR3 DNA follows: TGTGCCAGTGGGGCCTCGACAGGGGGCTACGCGCAGTACTTC.